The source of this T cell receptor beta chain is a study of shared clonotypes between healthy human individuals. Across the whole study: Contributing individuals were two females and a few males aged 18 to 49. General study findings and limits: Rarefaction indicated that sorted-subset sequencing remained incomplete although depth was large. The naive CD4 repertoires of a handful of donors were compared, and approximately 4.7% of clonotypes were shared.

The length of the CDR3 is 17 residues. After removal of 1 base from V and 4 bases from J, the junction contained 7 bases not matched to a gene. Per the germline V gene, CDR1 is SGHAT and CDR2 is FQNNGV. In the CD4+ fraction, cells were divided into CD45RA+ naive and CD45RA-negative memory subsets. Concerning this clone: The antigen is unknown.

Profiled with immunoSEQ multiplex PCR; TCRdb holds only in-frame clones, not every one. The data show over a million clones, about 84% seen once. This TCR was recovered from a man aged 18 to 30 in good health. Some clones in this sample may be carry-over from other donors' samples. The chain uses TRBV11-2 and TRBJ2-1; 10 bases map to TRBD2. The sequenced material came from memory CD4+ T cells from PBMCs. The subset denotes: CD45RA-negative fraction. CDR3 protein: CASSLGRAGGYYNEQFF. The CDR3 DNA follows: TGTGCCAGCAGCTTAGGCAGAGCGGGAGGGTATTACAATGAGCAGTTCTTC.